This T cell receptor (beta chain) came from a study of radiation and T cells in renal cell carcinoma. Time point meaning: baseline pretreatment blood. Treatment in this sample: 15 Gy SBRT to primary tumor, nephrectomy 4 weeks later. The V and J ends lost 8 bases and 2 bases respectively, with 11 bases between them. Germline V CDR1 and CDR2: MGHDK, SYGVNS. This CDR3 spans 13 amino acids. Some clones are missing from TCRdb's copy, which holds only in-frame ones; the method was immunoSEQ multiplex PCR. In the table there are 140,000 to 150,000 clones, about 85% of which are singletons. The specimen comprised blood, sampled from a patient whose treatment included radiotherapy and nephrectomy. The chain is built from TRBV25-1 and TRBJ2-3; unclear D gene. The TCR sequence derives from a woman in her 70s with renal cell carcinoma. The CDR3 here is CASRSDFTDTQYF. In DNA form, the CDR3 reads TGTGCCAGCCGAAGCGACTTCACAGATACGCAGTATTTT.